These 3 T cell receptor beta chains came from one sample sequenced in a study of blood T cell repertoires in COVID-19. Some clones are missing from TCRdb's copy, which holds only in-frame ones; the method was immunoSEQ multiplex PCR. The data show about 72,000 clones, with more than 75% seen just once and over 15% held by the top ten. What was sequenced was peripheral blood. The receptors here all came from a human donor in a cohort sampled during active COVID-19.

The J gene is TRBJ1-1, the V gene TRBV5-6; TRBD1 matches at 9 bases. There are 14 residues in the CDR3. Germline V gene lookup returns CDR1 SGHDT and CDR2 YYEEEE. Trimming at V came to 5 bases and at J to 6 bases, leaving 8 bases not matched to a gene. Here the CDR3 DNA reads TGTGCCAGCAGACGGGGACAGGGATCCCCTGAAGCTTTCTTT. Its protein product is CASRRGQGSPEAFF.

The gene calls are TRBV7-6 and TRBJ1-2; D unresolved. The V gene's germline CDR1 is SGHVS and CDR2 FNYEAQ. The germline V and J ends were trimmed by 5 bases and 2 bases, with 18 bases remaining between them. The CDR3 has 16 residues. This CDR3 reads CASSPSSDSHNYGYTF. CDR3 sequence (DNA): TGTGCCAGCAGCCCTAGCTCGGACTCACACAACTATGGCTACACCTTC.

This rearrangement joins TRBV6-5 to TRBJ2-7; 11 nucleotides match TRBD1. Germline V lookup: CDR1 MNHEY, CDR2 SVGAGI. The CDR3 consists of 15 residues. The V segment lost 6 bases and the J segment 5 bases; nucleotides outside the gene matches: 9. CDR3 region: CASSAPGQGGHEQYF. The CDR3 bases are TGTGCCAGCAGCGCCCCGGGACAGGGGGGCCACGAGCAGTACTTC.